This TCR beta chain was recorded in a study of T cell changes during pregnancy in multiple sclerosis. Measured with immunoSEQ multiplex PCR; TCRdb has only the in-frame clones, and not every one. The sample lists fewer than 95,000 clones, roughly 90% occurring once. Sequenced material: peripheral blood, taken in the first trimester of pregnancy. The sequence came from a female donor in good health, enrolled as a control in a pregnancy study.

In nucleotides, the CDR3 is TGCAGCGCCGCCACCCTAGCGTCCCCCCACGAGCAGTACTTC. Amino acids: CSAATLASPHEQYF. The chain joins TRBV29-1 to TRBJ2-7; a weak D match, TRBD2 (6 bases). Germline V CDR1 and CDR2: SQVTM, ANQGSEA. V lost 7 bases and J 5 bases, leaving 21 bases between the germline ends. The CDR3 is made up of 14 amino acids.